This T cell receptor (beta chain) was sequenced in a study of a mutant IDH1 vaccine in newly diagnosed glioma. Clones were read by immunoSEQ multiplex PCR, and TCRdb kept only the in-frame ones, dropping some. This sample has fewer than 35,000 clones, with about 80% found just once. This clone was counted once. What it recognizes is unknown. CDR1 is MGHDK and CDR2 is SYGVNS in the germline V gene. This CDR3 region has 11 residues. V was clipped by 9 bases and J by 7 bases, with 13 bases between them. Stated time point: week 47, end of study. Each dose of the vaccine consisted of 300 ug of mutant IDH1 20-mer peptide, with topical imiquimod.

The sequence derives from a man aged 30-40 years with glioma. The rearrangement links TRBV25-1 to TRBJ2-7; D not resolved. The sequencing here drew on PBMCs, taken from a glioma patient whose treatment included an IDH1 peptide vaccine. The CDR3 here is CASRQGGEQYF. CDR3 DNA: TGTGCCAGTCGTCAAGGCGGAGAGCAGTACTTC.